Listed below are T cell receptor beta chains from one sample, sequenced in a study of cytomegalovirus exposure and HLA in healthy donors. TCRdb's copy holds only in-frame clones and misses some; the assay was immunoSEQ multiplex PCR. The data contain approximately 99,000 clones, approximately 85% of them singletons. Sequencing input: PBMCs. Every receptor here comes from a woman under 30 in good health and CMV-seronegative. Both conserved end residues are part of each CDR3. Fields, in order: J gene, clone size, V gene, D gene, CDR3 protein, CDR3 DNA. D genes are given only for firm matches. Clone size is not always given. Where it is, it says once, few, many or a class for expanded clones.

j_gene: TRBJ2-7; abundance: -; v_gene: TRBV27; d_gene: TRBD2; CDR3aa: CASSWLGGSYEQYF; CDR3nt: TGTGCCAGCAGTTGGCTGGGGGGGTCCTACGAGCAGTACTTC
j_gene: TRBJ2-7; abundance: -; v_gene: TRBV9; d_gene: -; CDR3aa: CASSAPSSYEQYF; CDR3nt: TGTGCCAGCAGCGCCCCTAGCTCCTACGAGCAGTACTTC
j_gene: TRBJ2-3; abundance: -; v_gene: TRBV5-1; d_gene: TRBD2; CDR3aa: CASSPQGGDDTQYF; CDR3nt: TGCGCCAGCAGCCCCCAGGGAGGGGATGATACGCAGTATTTT
j_gene: TRBJ2-7; abundance: -; v_gene: TRBV10-3; d_gene: TRBD1; CDR3aa: CAISDVQRQGSFEQYF; CDR3nt: TGTGCCATCAGTGACGTGCAAAGACAGGGGTCTTTTGAGCAGTACTTC
j_gene: TRBJ2-1; abundance: -; v_gene: TRBV6-1; d_gene: TRBD1; CDR3aa: CASSGQGASYNEQFF; CDR3nt: TGTGCCAGCAGTGGACAGGGGGCCTCCTACAATGAGCAGTTCTTC
j_gene: TRBJ1-5; abundance: -; v_gene: TRBV27; d_gene: TRBD1; CDR3aa: CASGGQGLNQPQHF; CDR3nt: TGTGCCAGCGGCGGACAGGGACTAAATCAGCCCCAGCATTTT
j_gene: TRBJ2-7; abundance: -; v_gene: TRBV11-2; d_gene: -; CDR3aa: CASSHPPVEQYF; CDR3nt: TGTGCCAGCAGCCACCCTCCAGTCGAGCAGTACTTC
j_gene: TRBJ1-3; abundance: -; v_gene: TRBV15; d_gene: -; CDR3aa: CATSRDQGSGNTIYF; CDR3nt: TGTGCCACCAGCAGAGATCAGGGCAGCGGAAACACCATATATTTT
j_gene: TRBJ2-1; abundance: -; v_gene: TRBV7-7; d_gene: -; CDR3aa: CASSLELRINNEQFF; CDR3nt: TGTGCCAGCAGCTTAGAACTAAGGATTAACAATGAGCAGTTCTTC
j_gene: TRBJ1-2; abundance: -; v_gene: TRBV29-1; d_gene: TRBD1; CDR3aa: CSVTRPGQGVNGYTF; CDR3nt: TGCAGCGTTACCCGCCCGGGACAGGGAGTAAATGGCTACACCTTC
j_gene: TRBJ2-5; abundance: -; v_gene: TRBV28; d_gene: TRBD1; CDR3aa: CASSLPQGAGETQYF; CDR3nt: TGTGCCAGCAGTTTACCACAGGGGGCAGGAGAGACCCAGTACTTC
j_gene: TRBJ2-1; abundance: -; v_gene: TRBV5-6; d_gene: TRBD2; CDR3aa: CASSWGLGTYNEQFF; CDR3nt: TGTGCCAGCAGCTGGGGACTAGGGACTTACAATGAGCAGTTCTTC
j_gene: TRBJ1-5; abundance: -; v_gene: TRBV4-2; d_gene: TRBD1; CDR3aa: CASSLGTGGNQPQHF; CDR3nt: TGTGCCAGCAGCCTGGGGACAGGGGGCAATCAGCCCCAGCATTTT
j_gene: TRBJ2-7; abundance: -; v_gene: TRBV5-6; d_gene: -; CDR3aa: CASSFQGYEQYF; CDR3nt: TGTGCCAGCAGCTTTCAGGGCTACGAGCAGTACTTC
j_gene: TRBJ2-7; abundance: once; v_gene: TRBV30; d_gene: -; CDR3aa: CAWGRGGIGLYEQYF; CDR3nt: TGTGCCTGGGGCCGTGGGGGGATCGGTCTCTACGAGCAGTACTTC
j_gene: TRBJ1-6; abundance: few; v_gene: TRBV10-2; d_gene: -; CDR3aa: CASSEIRQMNSPLHF; CDR3nt: TGCGCCAGCAGTGAAATCCGACAGATGAATTCACCCCTCCACTTT
j_gene: TRBJ1-1; abundance: -; v_gene: TRBV5-6; d_gene: -; CDR3aa: CASSFGGTEAFF; CDR3nt: TGTGCCAGCAGCTTCGGGGGTACTGAAGCTTTCTTT
j_gene: TRBJ1-5; abundance: -; v_gene: TRBV27; d_gene: -; CDR3aa: CASHPTVFIGDSNQPQHF; CDR3nt: TGTGCCAGCCACCCGACGGTCTTTATAGGGGATAGCAATCAGCCCCAGCATTTT
j_gene: TRBJ1-5; abundance: -; v_gene: TRBV19; d_gene: -; CDR3aa: CASTIDSSYLQPQHF; CDR3nt: TGTGCCAGTACTATTGACAGCTCATATCTCCAGCCCCAGCATTTT
j_gene: TRBJ2-7; abundance: -; v_gene: TRBV18; d_gene: TRBD2; CDR3aa: CASSPPASGAYEQYF; CDR3nt: TGTGCCAGCTCACCACCCGCTAGCGGTGCCTACGAGCAGTACTTC
j_gene: TRBJ2-1; abundance: -; v_gene: TRBV6-6; d_gene: TRBD1; CDR3aa: CASRQGGGASHEQFF; CDR3nt: TGTGCCAGCCGACAGGGGGGAGGTGCCTCCCATGAGCAGTTCTTC
j_gene: TRBJ1-2; abundance: -; v_gene: TRBV5-5; d_gene: TRBD1; CDR3aa: CASAQQGIGYGYTF; CDR3nt: TGTGCCAGCGCGCAACAGGGGATCGGCTATGGCTACACCTTC
j_gene: TRBJ1-4; abundance: -; v_gene: TRBV13; d_gene: TRBD1; CDR3aa: CASSSGQGYEKLFF; CDR3nt: TGTGCCAGCAGCTCCGGACAGGGATACGAAAAACTGTTTTTT
j_gene: TRBJ2-7; abundance: -; v_gene: TRBV12-5; d_gene: TRBD1; CDR3aa: CASGADRGPYEQYF; CDR3nt: TGTGCTAGTGGTGCAGACAGGGGGCCCTACGAGCAGTACTTC
j_gene: TRBJ2-7; abundance: -; v_gene: TRBV30; d_gene: -; CDR3aa: CAWKGPSSYEQYF; CDR3nt: TGTGCCTGGAAGGGGCCTAGCTCCTACGAGCAGTACTTC
j_gene: TRBJ1-1; abundance: -; v_gene: TRBV25-1; d_gene: -; CDR3aa: CASSDSLRVRTEAFF; CDR3nt: TGTGCCAGCAGTGACTCCCTACGGGTGCGCACTGAAGCTTTCTTT
j_gene: TRBJ2-5; abundance: -; v_gene: TRBV27; d_gene: TRBD1; CDR3aa: CASRNRGRGETQYF; CDR3nt: TGTGCCAGCAGGAACAGGGGGCGAGGGGAGACCCAGTACTTC
j_gene: TRBJ2-5; abundance: -; v_gene: TRBV6-5; d_gene: TRBD1; CDR3aa: CASSGQGGAQETQYF; CDR3nt: TGTGCCAGCAGTGGACAGGGGGGAGCCCAAGAGACCCAGTACTTC
j_gene: TRBJ1-5; abundance: -; v_gene: TRBV30; d_gene: -; CDR3aa: CAWSLFNQPQHF; CDR3nt: TGTGCCTGGAGTCTCTTTAATCAGCCCCAGCATTTT
j_gene: TRBJ1-4; abundance: -; v_gene: TRBV27; d_gene: -; CDR3aa: CASSPGTWEKLFF; CDR3nt: TGTGCCAGCAGCCCCGGGACATGGGAAAAACTGTTTTTT
j_gene: TRBJ2-7; abundance: -; v_gene: TRBV5-1; d_gene: -; CDR3aa: CASSLDDGGYEQYF; CDR3nt: TGCGCCAGCAGCTTGGATGACGGGGGCTACGAGCAGTACTTC
j_gene: TRBJ1-6; abundance: -; v_gene: TRBV11-1; d_gene: -; CDR3aa: CASSPGDTSTGPGNSPLHF; CDR3nt: TGTGCCAGCAGCCCAGGGGACACCTCGACGGGCCCCGGGAATTCACCCCTCCACTTT
j_gene: TRBJ2-7; abundance: -; v_gene: TRBV5-6; d_gene: TRBD2; CDR3aa: CASSLAGLAGVLYEQYF; CDR3nt: TGTGCCAGCAGCTTGGCTGGACTAGCGGGGGTCCTCTACGAGCAGTACTTC
j_gene: TRBJ1-2; abundance: -; v_gene: TRBV27; d_gene: -; CDR3aa: CASSAGYGYTF; CDR3nt: TGTGCCAGCAGCGCCGGCTATGGCTACACCTTC
j_gene: TRBJ1-1; abundance: -; v_gene: TRBV30; d_gene: TRBD1; CDR3aa: CAWSAGGGDTEAFF; CDR3nt: TGTGCCTGGAGTGCCGGAGGGGGCGATACTGAAGCTTTCTTT
j_gene: TRBJ1-1; abundance: -; v_gene: TRBV29-1; d_gene: -; CDR3aa: CSVARGQTHTEAFF; CDR3nt: TGCAGCGTTGCCCGAGGACAGACACACACTGAAGCTTTCTTT
j_gene: TRBJ1-1; abundance: -; v_gene: TRBV6-5; d_gene: TRBD1; CDR3aa: CASSYYWTGVNTEAFF; CDR3nt: TGTGCCAGCAGTTACTATTGGACAGGGGTGAACACTGAAGCTTTCTTT
j_gene: TRBJ2-7; abundance: -; v_gene: TRBV7-9; d_gene: TRBD2; CDR3aa: CATRGGYEQYF; CDR3nt: TGTGCCACCCGCGGGGGTTACGAGCAGTACTTC
j_gene: TRBJ2-1; abundance: -; v_gene: TRBV30; d_gene: -; CDR3aa: CAWSAPRLVLSQNNEQFF; CDR3nt: TGTGCCTGGAGTGCCCCCCGACTAGTATTAAGCCAAAACAATGAGCAGTTCTTC
j_gene: TRBJ1-5; abundance: -; v_gene: TRBV7-2; d_gene: -; CDR3aa: CASSVDRNSNQPQHF; CDR3nt: TGTGCCAGCAGCGTCGACAGGAATAGCAATCAGCCCCAGCATTTT
j_gene: TRBJ1-3; abundance: -; v_gene: TRBV30; d_gene: -; CDR3aa: CASIWGLAGNTIYF; CDR3nt: TGTGCCTCCATATGGGGGCTGGCTGGAAACACCATATATTTT
j_gene: TRBJ1-1; abundance: -; v_gene: TRBV2; d_gene: -; CDR3aa: CASVRDTEAFF; CDR3nt: TGTGCCAGCGTAAGAGACACTGAAGCTTTCTTT
j_gene: TRBJ1-1; abundance: -; v_gene: TRBV11-2; d_gene: -; CDR3aa: CASSFRGGGNTEAFF; CDR3nt: TGTGCCAGCAGCTTTAGGGGGGGCGGGAACACTGAAGCTTTCTTT
j_gene: TRBJ2-5; abundance: -; v_gene: TRBV2; d_gene: TRBD2; CDR3aa: CASSEERTSGARGKTQYF; CDR3nt: TGTGCCAGCAGTGAAGAAAGGACTAGCGGGGCGCGGGGGAAGACCCAGTACTTC
j_gene: TRBJ1-4; abundance: -; v_gene: TRBV10-2; d_gene: -; CDR3aa: CASSLSNEKLFF; CDR3nt: TGCGCCAGCAGCCTCAGTAATGAAAAACTGTTTTTT
j_gene: TRBJ1-1; abundance: -; v_gene: TRBV25-1; d_gene: -; CDR3aa: CASSEFTTPNTEAFF; CDR3nt: TGTGCCAGCAGTGAATTTACGACACCGAACACTGAAGCTTTCTTT
j_gene: TRBJ1-2; abundance: -; v_gene: TRBV4-2; d_gene: -; CDR3aa: CASSQQGNYGYTF; CDR3nt: TGTGCCAGCAGCCAACAGGGAAACTATGGCTACACCTTC
j_gene: TRBJ1-1; abundance: -; v_gene: TRBV27; d_gene: TRBD1; CDR3aa: CASGTGLVTEAFF; CDR3nt: TGTGCCAGCGGGACAGGGCTTGTCACTGAAGCTTTCTTT
j_gene: TRBJ2-7; abundance: -; v_gene: TRBV28; d_gene: -; CDR3aa: CASSPRWAGSSYEQYF; CDR3nt: TGTGCCAGCAGTCCACGCTGGGCAGGGTCCTCCTACGAGCAGTACTTC
j_gene: TRBJ2-1; abundance: -; v_gene: TRBV19; d_gene: -; CDR3aa: CASYNRVPYNEQFF; CDR3nt: TGTGCCAGTTACAACAGGGTCCCCTACAATGAGCAGTTCTTC